A single sample gave rise to the 5 T cell receptor beta chains below, sequenced in a study of T-cell memory formation after mild COVID-19. MiXCR was run by TCRdb on the 5' RACE reads, yielding one entry per CDR3 protein. The sample gives approximately 430,000 distinct CDR3 sequences, 23% of which show up once; about 12% is in the top ten. Sequencing was done on a sample of PBMCs or a T cell subset sorted from them (not recorded which). These receptors all come from an adult woman who had mild COVID-19 (a few samples of this study predate the infection). Cell type and time point are not known.

This sequence joins TRBV6-5 and TRBJ2-3, with D perhaps matching TRBD1 (6 bases). The CDR3 consists of 16 residues. V lost 2 bases and J 6 bases, leaving 18 bases between the germline ends. CDR1 and CDR2 (germline): MNHEY, SVGAGI. The CDR3 protein is CASSYEQGRGWDTQYF. The CDR3 DNA reads as TGTGCCAGCAGTTACGAACAGGGTCGTGGGTGGGATACGCAGTATTTT.

The chain links TRBV6-1 to TRBJ1-5, with 11 bases that match TRBD1. V shed 10 bases, J shed 1 base, and the junction held 9 bases outside the gene matches. The CDR3 totals 16 residues. In germline, CDR1 is MNHNS, CDR2 SASEGT. The CDR3 sequence is CATRDRGMGSNQPQHF. The CDR3 bases are TGTGCCACCAGGGACAGGGGGATGGGAAGCAATCAGCCCCAGCATTTT.

This clonotype has a handful of counts. The J gene is TRBJ2-1, the V gene TRBV15; the match to TRBD2 covers 10 bases. The length of the CDR3 is 18 residues. The germline V gene has CDR1 LNHNV and CDR2 YYDKDF (reference sequence). The V segment lost 0 bases and the J segment 4 bases; nucleotides outside the gene matches: 9. The CDR3 nucleotides read TGTGCCACCAGCAGAGACTTCGGGACTAGCGCCTCATACAATGAGCAGTTCTTC. Translation gives CATSRDFGTSASYNEQFF.

Only a few counts were recorded for this clonotype. CDR3 loop: CASSETGQNANTGELFF. The DNA of the CDR3 is TGTGCCAGCAGCGAAACAGGACAGAACGCGAACACCGGGGAGCTGTTTTTT. This chain uses TRBV5-5 with TRBJ2-2; perhaps TRBD1 as D (6 bases). The CDR3 length is 17 residues. CDR1 SGHKS and CDR2 YYEKEE come from the germline V gene (reference sequence). Between the trimmed V and J ends, which lost 4 bases and 0 bases, there was a span of 16 bases.

This chain links TRBV27 with TRBJ1-5; no clear D gene. Germline V gene sequence: CDR1 MNHEY, CDR2 SMNVEV (reference sequence). This CDR3 is built from 14 residues. Trimming shortened V by 0 bases and J by 7 bases, and 10 bases separated the two germline ends. The CDR3: CASSLSGPPQPQHF. In DNA, the CDR3 is TGTGCCAGCAGTTTATCGGGCCCTCCACAGCCCCAGCATTTT.